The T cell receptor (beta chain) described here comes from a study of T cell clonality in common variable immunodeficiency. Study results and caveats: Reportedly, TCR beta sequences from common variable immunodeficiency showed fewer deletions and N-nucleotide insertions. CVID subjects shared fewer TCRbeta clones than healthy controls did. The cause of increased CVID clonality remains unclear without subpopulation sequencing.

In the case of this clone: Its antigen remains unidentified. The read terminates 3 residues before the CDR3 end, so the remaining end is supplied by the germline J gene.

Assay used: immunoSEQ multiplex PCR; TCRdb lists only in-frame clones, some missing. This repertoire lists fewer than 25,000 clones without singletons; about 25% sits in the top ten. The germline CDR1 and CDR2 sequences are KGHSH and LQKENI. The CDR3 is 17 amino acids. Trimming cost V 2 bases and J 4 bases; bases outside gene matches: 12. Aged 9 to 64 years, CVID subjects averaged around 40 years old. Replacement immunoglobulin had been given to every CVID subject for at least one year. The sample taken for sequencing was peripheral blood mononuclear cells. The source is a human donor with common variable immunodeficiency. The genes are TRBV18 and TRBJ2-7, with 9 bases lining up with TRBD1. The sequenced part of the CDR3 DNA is TGTGCCAGCTCACCAACCATCGCTGGACAGGGGCGATACGAG. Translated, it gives CASSPTIAGQGRYE. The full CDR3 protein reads CASSPTIAGQGRYEQYF.